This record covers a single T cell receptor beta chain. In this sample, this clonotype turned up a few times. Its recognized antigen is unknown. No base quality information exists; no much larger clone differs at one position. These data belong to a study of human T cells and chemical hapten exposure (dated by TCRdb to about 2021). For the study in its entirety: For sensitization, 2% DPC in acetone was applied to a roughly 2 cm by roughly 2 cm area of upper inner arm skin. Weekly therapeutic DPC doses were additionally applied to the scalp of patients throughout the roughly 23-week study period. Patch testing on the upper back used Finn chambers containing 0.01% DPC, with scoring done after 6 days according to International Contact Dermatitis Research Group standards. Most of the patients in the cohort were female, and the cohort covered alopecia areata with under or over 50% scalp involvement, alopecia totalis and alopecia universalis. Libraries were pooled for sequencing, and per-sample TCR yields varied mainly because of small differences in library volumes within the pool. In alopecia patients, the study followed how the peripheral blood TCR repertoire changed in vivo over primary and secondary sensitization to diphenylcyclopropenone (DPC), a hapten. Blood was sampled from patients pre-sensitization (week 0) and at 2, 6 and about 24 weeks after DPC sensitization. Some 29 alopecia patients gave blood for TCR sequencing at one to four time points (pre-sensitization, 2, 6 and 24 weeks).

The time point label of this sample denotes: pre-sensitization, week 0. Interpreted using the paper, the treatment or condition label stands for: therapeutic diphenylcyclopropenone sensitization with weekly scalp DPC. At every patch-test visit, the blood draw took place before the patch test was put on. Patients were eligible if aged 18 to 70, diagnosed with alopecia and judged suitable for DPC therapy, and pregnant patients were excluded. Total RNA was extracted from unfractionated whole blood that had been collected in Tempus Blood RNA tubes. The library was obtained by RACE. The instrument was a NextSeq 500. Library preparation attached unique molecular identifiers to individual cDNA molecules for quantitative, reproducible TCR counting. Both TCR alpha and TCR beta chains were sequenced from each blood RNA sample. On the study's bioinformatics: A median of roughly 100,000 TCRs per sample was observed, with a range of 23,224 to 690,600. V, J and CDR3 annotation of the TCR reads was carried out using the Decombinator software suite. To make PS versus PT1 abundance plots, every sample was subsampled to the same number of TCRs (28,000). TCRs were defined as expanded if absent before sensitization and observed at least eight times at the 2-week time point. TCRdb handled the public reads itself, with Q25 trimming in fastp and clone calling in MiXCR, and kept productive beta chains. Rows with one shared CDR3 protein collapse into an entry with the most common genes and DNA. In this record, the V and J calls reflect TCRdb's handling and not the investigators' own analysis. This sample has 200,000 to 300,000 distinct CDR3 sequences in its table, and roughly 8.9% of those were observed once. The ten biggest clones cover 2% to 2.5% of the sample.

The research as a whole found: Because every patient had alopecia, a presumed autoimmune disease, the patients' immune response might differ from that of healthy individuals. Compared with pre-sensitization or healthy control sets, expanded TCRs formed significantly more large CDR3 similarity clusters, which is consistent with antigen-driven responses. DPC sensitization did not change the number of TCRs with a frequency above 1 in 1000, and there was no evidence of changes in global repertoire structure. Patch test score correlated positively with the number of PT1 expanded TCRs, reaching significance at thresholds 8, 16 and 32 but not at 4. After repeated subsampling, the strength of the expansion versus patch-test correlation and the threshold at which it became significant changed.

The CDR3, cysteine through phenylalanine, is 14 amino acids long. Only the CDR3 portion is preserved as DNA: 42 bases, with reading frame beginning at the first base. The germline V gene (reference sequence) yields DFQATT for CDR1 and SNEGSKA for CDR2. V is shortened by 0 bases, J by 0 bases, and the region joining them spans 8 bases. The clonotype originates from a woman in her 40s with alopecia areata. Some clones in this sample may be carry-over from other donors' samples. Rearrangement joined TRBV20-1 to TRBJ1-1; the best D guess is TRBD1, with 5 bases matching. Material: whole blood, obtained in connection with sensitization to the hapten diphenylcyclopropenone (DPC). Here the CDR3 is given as CSAREGGMNTEAFF. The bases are TGCAGTGCTAGAGAGGGGGGTATGAACACTGAAGCTTTCTTT.